This T cell receptor (beta chain) was recovered during a study of T cell repertoires in cytomegalovirus infection. Background on the study: Carrying CMV and the relevant HLA type showed in public TCR beta signatures.

V was pared by 6 bases and J by 4 bases, with 24 bases between. In germline, CDR1 is SGHVS, CDR2 FQNEAQ. CDR3 length equals 17 residues. On this clonotype itself: Its antigen is unknown.

One entry per CDR3 protein, called by TCRdb with MiXCR from the reads. This sample has about 6,100 distinct CDR3 sequences, with approximately 58% found just once. Findings and caveats of the study: CMV-specific HLA-C-restricted TCR beta clonotypes dominated the ex vivo response. Accumulated public TCR beta family frequency recognized individuals carrying CMV together with the relevant HLA.

This sequence joins TRBV7-8 and TRBJ1-2; D not resolved. The receptor's source is a human donor in good health (CMV status not recorded). Some clones in this sample may be carry-over from other donors' samples. Sequencing input: PBMCs, sequenced either directly or after in vitro stimulation (not recorded which). The CDR3 loop reads CASSSLRVPTGAYGYTF. CDR3 in DNA: TGTGCCAGCAGTTCTCTTAGGGTCCCAACGGGAGCCTATGGCTACACCTTC. The entire variable domain, with the rest obtained from reference TRBV7-8 and TRBJ1-2, is as follows: GAGVSQSPRYKVAKRGQDVALRCDPISGHVSLFWYQQALGQGPEFLTYFQNEAQLDKSGLPSDRFFAERPEGSVSTLKIQRTQQEDSAVYLCASSSLRVPTGAYGYTFGSGTRLTVV.